The 3 T cell receptor beta chains below were found in one sample sequenced in a study of graft-versus-host responses after intestinal transplantation. No antigen is known for these receptors. Sequencing used immunoSEQ multiplex PCR; TCRdb keeps in-frame clones, though not all of them. The sample contains about 59,000 clones, approximately 94% of which appear only once. Sequences were derived from unstimulated CD4+ T cells sorted from spleen or lymph node cells, sampled before transplant. The receptors derive from a human donor who was the organ donor for an intestinal transplant.

The J gene is TRBJ1-1, the V gene TRBV4-2, with D possibly TRBD1 on 5 matching bases. The CDR3 contains 17 residues. V shed 1 base and J shed 5 bases, with 20 bases lying between them. CDR1 is LGHNA and CDR2 is YNFKEQ in the germline V gene. The CDR3 nucleotides read TGTGCCAGCAGCCAAGTTACCCTTGGCCCCCGGACAACTGAAGCTTTCTTT. It codes for CASSQVTLGPRTTEAFF.

The CDR3 region is CSATMNTEAFF. The CDR3 nucleotides read TGCAGTGCTACAATGAACACTGAAGCTTTCTTT. The chain is built from TRBV20-1 and TRBJ1-1; no clear D gene. Trimming pared 4 bases from V and 0 bases from J, leaving 3 bases between. Germline V gives CDR1 DFQATT, CDR2 SNEGSKA (reference sequence). This CDR3 comprises 11 residues.

This chain uses TRBV6-5 with TRBJ2-1; 14 bases match TRBD2. The CDR3 runs to 15 residues. Germline assignment: CDR1 MNHEY and CDR2 SVGAGI. The trim removed 4 bases at V and 9 bases at J, leaving 5 bases unmatched. In nucleotides, the CDR3 is TGTGCCAGCAGTTGGACTAGCGGGGGGAATAGTGAGCAGTTCTTC. Its translation is CASSWTSGGNSEQFF.